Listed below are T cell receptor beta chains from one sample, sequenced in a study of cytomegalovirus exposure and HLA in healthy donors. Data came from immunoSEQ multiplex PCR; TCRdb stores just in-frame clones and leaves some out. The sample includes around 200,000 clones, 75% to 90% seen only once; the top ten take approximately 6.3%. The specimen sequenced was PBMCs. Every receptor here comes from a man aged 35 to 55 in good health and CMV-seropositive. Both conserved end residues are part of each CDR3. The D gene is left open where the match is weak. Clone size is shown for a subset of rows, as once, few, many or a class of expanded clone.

TGTGCCAGCCCCCGGGGCTACACCTTC CASPRGYTF . TRBJ1-2 . TRBV12-1
TGTGCCAGCAGCTTAGCCCCGTTGGGACAGCCCACCGGGGAGCTGTTTTTT CASSLAPLGQPTGELFF TRBD1 TRBJ2-2 . TRBV7-8
TGCGCCAGCAGCTTGGAATATCTCACTGAAGCTTTCTTT CASSLEYLTEAFF . TRBJ1-1 . TRBV5-1
TGCGCCAGCAGCCAGGGGGTAGGGACAGGGAAATACGAGCAGTACTTC CASSQGVGTGKYEQYF TRBD1 TRBJ2-7 . TRBV4-3
TGTGCCAGCAGCTTGCTCGCGGGGGACACTGAAGCTTTCTTT CASSLLAGDTEAFF . TRBJ1-1 once TRBV7-2
TGTGCCAGCAGTAACAGGGAAGGTCAGCCCCAGCATTTT CASSNREGQPQHF . TRBJ1-5 . TRBV6-4
TGTGCCAGTAGTCTGGTGGCGGGGCCAACTAATGAAAAACTGTTTTTT CASSLVAGPTNEKLFF . TRBJ1-4 . TRBV19
TGTGCCAGCAGCTTGATTAGCTGGAGCACAGATACGCAGTATTTT CASSLISWSTDTQYF . TRBJ2-3 . TRBV5-4
TGTGCCAGCCTAGCGAACACCGGGGAGCTGTTTTTT CASLANTGELFF . TRBJ2-2 . TRBV6-5
TGTGCCAGTAGTATTACAGGGGTAGAGACCCAGTACTTC CASSITGVETQYF TRBD1 TRBJ2-5 . TRBV19
TGTGCCAGCAGCACAGGGGGGGAAGATACGCAGTATTTT CASSTGGEDTQYF . TRBJ2-3 . TRBV6-4
TGTGCCAGCAGTCAGACAGGCGAAGCCTATGGCTACACCTTC CASSQTGEAYGYTF . TRBJ1-2 medium-sized TRBV6-4
TGTGCCAGCAGCTCCCTAGCGGGGCAGAACACCGGGGAGCTGTTTTTT CASSSLAGQNTGELFF TRBD2 TRBJ2-2 . TRBV4-2
TGTGCCAGCAGCACCACAGGGATAGGAGGCTACACCTTC CASSTTGIGGYTF . TRBJ1-2 . TRBV27
TGTGCCAGCAGTTTACGGGGGAGTTCTAACTATGGCTACACCTTC CASSLRGSSNYGYTF . TRBJ1-2 few TRBV27
TGTGCCACCGGGGGAGCCTCTGGAAACACCATATATTTT CATGGASGNTIYF . TRBJ1-3 . TRBV9
TGTGCCAGTAGTCCGAACATCGACTACGAGCAGTACTTC CASSPNIDYEQYF . TRBJ2-7 . TRBV19
TGTGCCAGCAGTCCCAGGGGACAGGGGGCCCGAGAGCAGTACTTC CASSPRGQGAREQYF TRBD1 TRBJ2-7 . TRBV28
TGTGCCAGCAGCGTCATGGAGTCGGGGGTTGGCTACACCTTC CASSVMESGVGYTF . TRBJ1-2 . TRBV9
TGTGCCAGCAGCTTACAACAGGGGAGGTCACCCCTCCACTTT CASSLQQGRSPLHF TRBD1 TRBJ1-6 once TRBV7-9
TGTGCCAGTGGGAGTTTCTTCTACGAGCAGTACTTC CASGSFFYEQYF . TRBJ2-7 . TRBV6-6
TGTGCCAGCAATAATCAGGGGAACTATGGCTACACCTTC CASNNQGNYGYTF . TRBJ1-2 once TRBV28
TGTGCCAGCAGCCCAGCGGACAGGGGTGGAAACACCATATATTTT CASSPADRGGNTIYF TRBD1 TRBJ1-3 . TRBV13
TGTGCCAGCTCACCCGGACAGACCAATCAGCCCCAGCATTTT CASSPGQTNQPQHF . TRBJ1-5 . TRBV18
TGTGCCACCAGCGTAGACAGGGCGAGCACTGAAGCTTTCTTT CATSVDRASTEAFF TRBD1 TRBJ1-1 . TRBV15
TGTGCCAGCAGCTTCCGACAGGGCGGGGTAGAGACCCAGTACTTC CASSFRQGGVETQYF . TRBJ2-5 . TRBV11-2
TGCGCCAGCAGCCATCCTCAGAAGGTAGCGGGGGCCCCACCCTACGAGCAGTACTTC CASSHPQKVAGAPPYEQYF TRBD2 TRBJ2-7 . TRBV4-3
TGTGCCAGCACCGAAAGGACAGGGAACACTGAAGCTTTCTTT CASTERTGNTEAFF TRBD1 TRBJ1-1 . TRBV6-5
TGTGCCAGCTCCGGGGGGGGACTCGGAAACATTCAGTACTTC CASSGGGLGNIQYF TRBD2 TRBJ2-4 . TRBV19
TGTGCTAGTGGAAGCGGGGGGGCAGATACGCAGTATTTT CASGSGGADTQYF TRBD2 TRBJ2-3 . TRBV12-5
TGTGCCAGCAGCATGCGGGGGGGAGGAGAGACCCAGTACTTC CASSMRGGGETQYF TRBD2 TRBJ2-5 . TRBV7-9
TGTGCCAGCAGCGTAGTACTAGGGCATGAGCAGTTCTTC CASSVVLGHEQFF . TRBJ2-1 . TRBV9
TGTGCCAGCAGCCGGACAGGGGTAGGAAATTCACCCCTCCACTTT CASSRTGVGNSPLHF TRBD1 TRBJ1-6 once TRBV7-9
TGCGCCAGCAGCCAAGTGAAGGGGCTCTCCGGGGAGCTGTTTTTT CASSQVKGLSGELFF . TRBJ2-2 . TRBV4-3
TGTGCCAGCAGCTTCAGGAACACCGGGGAGCTGTTTTTT CASSFRNTGELFF . TRBJ2-2 . TRBV7-8
TGTGCCGAGGGCCCGCTGGTGGGAATGGTGTGCGAGACCCAGTACTTC CAEGPLVGMVCETQYF . TRBJ2-5 . TRBV7-5
TGTGCCAGCAGTGGGTCTAGCGGGTTTGGTGAGACCCAGTACTTC CASSGSSGFGETQYF TRBD2 TRBJ2-5 . TRBV5-6
TGCGCCAGCAGCTTGGCCGGGACAGGGGAAGAGACCCAGTACTTC CASSLAGTGEETQYF TRBD1 TRBJ2-5 . TRBV5-1
TGTGCCAGCAGCTTAGATCGTGGCCCCTACGAGCAGTACTTC CASSLDRGPYEQYF . TRBJ2-7 . TRBV11-2